The 18 T cell receptor beta chains presented below share a single source sample, sequenced in a study of cytomegalovirus exposure and HLA in healthy donors. This PCR relied on a set of 60 Vbeta primers and 13 Jbeta primers. The table came from immunoSEQ multiplex PCR; TCRdb's copy has only in-frame clones and leaves some out. The table shows 250,000 to 350,000 clones, with approximately 70% occurring only once. The sequencing sample was made of PBMCs. All receptors come from a female donor in good health and CMV-seronegative.

This clone has just one count. CDR3 amino acids: CASSSSGTVATGELFF. CDR3 nucleotides: TGTGCCAGCAGTTCGTCCGGGACAGTGGCCACCGGGGAGCTGTTTTTT. This rearrangement joins TRBV6-6 to TRBJ2-2, with 7 nucleotides matching TRBD1. This CDR3 region has 16 residues. Germline values: CDR1 MNHNY, CDR2 SVGAGI (reference sequence). After removal of 4 bases from V and 4 bases from J, the junction contained 9 bases not matched to a gene.

This rearrangement joins TRBV10-1 to TRBJ2-3, with a possible D match to TRBD1 (6 bases). The CDR3 totals 11 residues. Per germline, CDR1 WNHNN and CDR2 SYGVQD (reference sequence). Trimming removed 5 bases at V and 9 bases at J, with 9 bases between. CDR3 sequence reads: CASSTGQTQYF. CDR3 nucleotide sequence: TGCGCCAGCAGTACAGGACAGACGCAGTATTTT.

The CDR3 is CASSPQISHEQFF. CDR3 bases: TGCGCCAGCAGCCCCCAAATTAGTCACGAGCAGTTCTTC. The genes are TRBV4-1 and TRBJ2-1; no clear D gene. The V and J ends lost 4 bases and 10 bases respectively, with 14 bases between them. This CDR3 is built from 13 residues. CDR1 is MGHRA and CDR2 is YSYEKL in the germline V gene.

This clone was found once. The rearrangement links TRBV4-2 to TRBJ2-1, with 7 bases fitting TRBD2. Looked up from germline, CDR1 is LGHNA and CDR2 is YNFKEQ. The CDR3 runs 16 residues. V dropped 5 bases and J dropped 5; count of bases not matched to a gene: 12. The CDR3 coding sequence is TGTGCCAGCAGCTCTGCCGCGGGGGAGAGTGACAATGAGCAGTTCTTC. This codes for CASSSAAGESDNEQFF.

The chain uses TRBV7-9 and TRBJ1-1, with D perhaps TRBD1 (6 bases). V was trimmed by 2 bases and J by 1 base, leaving 8 bases between them. The CDR3 contains 14 residues. Germline V gene lookup returns CDR1 SEHNR and CDR2 FQNEAQ (reference sequence). CDR3 amino acids: CASSLWTANTEAFF. CDR3 nucleotide sequence: TGTGCCAGCAGCTTATGGACAGCGAACACTGAAGCTTTCTTT.

Only a few counts were recorded for this clone. V gene TRBV2 combines with J gene TRBJ1-2; D is unclear. CDR3 size: 11 residues. Germline V gene sequence: CDR1 SNHLY, CDR2 FYNNEI. The V end lost 5 bases, the J end lost 7 bases, and 8 bases lay between the germline ends. The chain's CDR3 is CASSPGTGYTF. The CDR3 DNA sequence: TGTGCCAGCAGTCCAGGAACTGGCTACACCTTC.

This chain uses TRBV19 with TRBJ2-1, with 15 bases matching TRBD2. The CDR3 is 17 amino acids. The trim removed 6 bases at V and 7 bases at J, leaving 10 bases unmatched. Germline CDR1 LNHDA, CDR2 SQIVND (reference sequence). In DNA form, the CDR3 reads TGTGCCAGTAGCCTGGGACTAGCGGGAGGCCGGGGGAATGAGCAGTTCTTC. Its translation: CASSLGLAGGRGNEQFF. The entire variable domain, with the rest obtained from reference TRBV19 and TRBJ2-1, is as follows: DGGITQSPKYLFRKEGQNVTLSCEQNLNHDAMYWYRQDPGQGLRLIYYSQIVNDFQKGDIAEGYSVSREKKESFPLTVTSAQKNPTAFYLCASSLGLAGGRGNEQFFGPGTRLTVL.

J is TRBJ2-1 and V is TRBV7-6; a possible D gene is TRBD2 (6 bases). The CDR3 length is 12 residues. Germline assignment: CDR1 SGHVS and CDR2 FNYEAQ. V was trimmed by 5 bases and J by 4 bases, leaving 6 bases between them. The CDR3 coding sequence is TGTGCCAGCAGCGGGACTTACAATGAGCAGTTCTTC. Protein: CASSGTYNEQFF.

The chain is built from TRBV4-1 and TRBJ2-5; 8 bases line up with TRBD1. With 2 bases clipped from V and 5 bases from J, the junction kept 10 bases outside the gene matches. The CDR3 runs 16 residues. Germline assignment: CDR1 MGHRA and CDR2 YSYEKL. This CDR3 is CASSQIRTGSSETQYF. CDR3 in DNA: TGCGCCAGCAGCCAAATAAGGACAGGGAGTAGTGAGACCCAGTACTTC.

The chain couples TRBV30 to TRBJ2-1, with TRBD2 matching over 7 bases. Unmatched junction bases numbered 6, after V lost 2 bases and J lost 8 bases. The CDR3 totals 13 residues. Per germline, CDR1 GTSNPN and CDR2 SVGIG (reference sequence). CDR3 loop: CAWSLWEGDEQFF. Written as DNA, the CDR3 is TGTGCCTGGAGTCTGTGGGAGGGCGATGAGCAGTTCTTC.

This clone was seen more than once but under ten times. V gene TRBV6-5 combines with J gene TRBJ2-7; D unclear. The CDR3 runs to 13 residues. From germline, CDR1 is MNHEY and CDR2 SVGAGI. V lost 2 bases and J 0 bases, leaving 5 bases between the germline ends. The CDR3 loop reads CASSYRSSYEQYF. The CDR3 nucleotides read TGTGCCAGCAGTTACAGGAGCTCCTACGAGCAGTACTTC.

As to this clone: One end of the junction fails to match germline, which may point to a read error. The chain uses TRBV7-9 and TRBJ2-7; TRBD2 is a possible D gene (5 bases). This CDR3 region has 14 residues. Germline CDR1 SEHNR, CDR2 FQNEAQ (reference sequence). The CDR3: CSSRSSGSSYEQYF. The CDR3 nucleotides read TGTTCCAGCCGCTCCTCGGGGAGCTCCTACGAGCAGTACTTC.

The rearrangement uses TRBV7-9 and TRBJ1-3, with D unclear. The CDR3 contains 14 residues. Trimming cost V 6 bases and J 0 bases, with 9 bases left between them. Germline CDR1 and CDR2: SEHNR and FQNEAQ (reference sequence). DNA for the CDR3: TGTGCCAGCAGGAGCCTCAACTCTGGAAACACCATATATTTT. This encodes CASRSLNSGNTIYF.

A remark on this clone: An end of the junction differs from the germline gene, which may be a read error. This chain joins TRBV5-1 and TRBJ1-1, with D tentatively TRBD1 (6 bases). The CDR3 length is 13 residues. From germline, CDR1 is SGHRS and CDR2 YFSETQ. Written as DNA, the CDR3 is TGTGCCAGCAGCTTGGTCAGGGGCACTGAAGCTTTCTTT. Its protein is CASSLVRGTEAFF.

This chain joins TRBV6-1 and TRBJ1-1; the D is unclear. The CDR3 covers 13 residues. The V end was cut by 4 bases, the J end by 2 bases, with 8 bases between. Germline CDR1 and CDR2: MNHNS and SASEGT. CDR3 amino acids: CASSASPNTEAFF. The CDR3 DNA reads TGTGCCAGCAGTGCCTCCCCCAACACTGAAGCTTTCTTT.

This sequence joins TRBV7-2 and TRBJ2-7, with TRBD2 matching over 7 bases. CDR3 size: 15 residues. Losses at the gene ends were 4 bases for V and 8 bases for J; bases not matched to a gene: 14. The germline gives CDR1 SGHTA, CDR2 FQGNSA. DNA of the CDR3: TGTGCCAGCAGCTCGGGGGGTGGGACGACTTTGAAGCAGTACTTC. Amino acid sequence: CASSSGGGTTLKQYF.

This chain joins TRBV29-1 and TRBJ2-5; D is possibly TRBD2 (6 bases). Near its end, the DNA agrees better with TRBJ2-7, so the J call may be wrong. CDR3 length: 14 amino acids. Germline V gives CDR1 SQVTM, CDR2 ANQGSEA. CDR3 protein: CSVLSGERTYEQYF. The CDR3 nucleotides read TGCAGCGTCCTATCGGGAGAACGGACCTACGAGCAGTACTTC.

The rearrangement uses TRBV27 and TRBJ2-5; D is unclear. The J call may be faulty, since TRBJ2-7 better matches the DNA end. In germline, CDR1 is MNHEY, CDR2 SMNVEV (reference sequence). This CDR3 is built from 14 residues. The CDR3, as DNA: TGTGCCAGCAGCCCCCTTACCCAACGCTACGAGCAGTACTTC. This translates into CASSPLTQRYEQYF.